The 31 T cell receptor beta chains given below trace back to one sample, sequenced in a study of regulatory T cells in long-lasting Graves disease. Time point indicated: newly diagnosed GD, antithyroid drugs for less than 3 months. TCR sequences were obtained from RNA taken from PBMCs. Arm-PCR of CDR3 regions and iRepertoire HTBI primers were used to build TCR beta libraries. TCRdb ran MiXCR on the multiplex PCR reads and lists one entry per CDR3 protein. This table has a few hundred thousand distinct CDR3 sequences, 12% appearing once. These data were also filed under a second study, of T cells in Graves' hyperthyroidism and ophthalmopathy.

The source material was peripheral blood mononuclear cells (PBMCs), sampled at new diagnosis, from a patient treated with antithyroid drugs. The source of these receptors is a woman aged 18-29 years with Graves disease.

In regard to this clonotype: One end of the junction varies from germline; a read error may be responsible. This sequence joins TRBV10-3 and TRBJ2-3; TRBD1 is a possible D gene (5 bases). This CDR3 has 15 amino acids. In germline, CDR1 is ENHRY, CDR2 SYGVKD. CDR3 residues: CAIREDRDGTGTQYF. The CDR3 DNA reads as TGTGCCATCAGAGAAGACCGCGACGGCACAGGTACGCAGTATTTT.

This clonotype was counted ten times or more. The CDR3 region is CASSLSRASDGYTF. In nucleotides, the CDR3 is TGTGCCAGCAGTCTCTCCCGGGCGTCGGATGGCTACACCTTC. This chain connects TRBV6-1 to TRBJ1-2; the D is unclear. This CDR3 region has 14 residues. V was clipped by 5 bases and J by 6 bases, with 16 bases between them. Germline V gene sequence: CDR1 MNHNS, CDR2 SASEGT.

This clonotype was observed a handful of times. The chain carries TRBV7-6 and TRBJ1-5; a possible D gene is TRBD1 (6 bases). With 5 bases removed from V and 0 bases from J, the gap between germline ends came to 14 bases. Germline V gives CDR1 SGHVS, CDR2 FNYEAQ. The CDR3 sequence is 16 residues long. The DNA of the CDR3 is TGTGCCAGCAGCCCAGGGACATTGGATAGCAATCAGCCCCAGCATTTT. Translated: CASSPGTLDSNQPQHF. Complete variable domain (other parts from reference TRBV7-6 and TRBJ1-5): GAGVSQSPRYKVTKRGQDVALRCDPISGHVSLYWYRQALGQGPEFLTYFNYEAQQDKSGLPNDRFSAERPEGSISTLTIQRTEQRDSAMYRCASSPGTLDSNQPQHFGDGTRLSIL.

The chain recombines TRBV4-1 with TRBJ2-6, with D maybe TRBD2 (6 bases). Germline V gives CDR1 MGHRA, CDR2 YSYEKL. The V gene lost 4 bases and the J gene lost 0 bases, with 13 bases spanning the gap. The CDR3 consists of 17 residues. CDR3 amino acids: CASSLLGGLSGANVLTF. Written as DNA, the CDR3 is TGCGCCAGCAGCCTCCTCGGGGGTCTCTCTGGGGCCAACGTCCTGACTTTC.

The chain has TRBV6-2 or TRBV6-3 and TRBJ2-7, with 9 positions matching TRBD1. V was clipped by 0 bases and J by 3 bases; unmatched bases: 3. Germline V CDR1 and CDR2: MNHEY, SVGEGT. This CDR3 is built from 15 residues. Written as DNA, the CDR3 is TGTGCCAGCAGTTACTCAGGGACAGGGAACTACGAGCAGTACTTC. It encodes CASSYSGTGNYEQYF.

This clonotype was picked up many times. The V gene is TRBV27, the J gene TRBJ2-1, with a possible D match to TRBD2 (5 bases). V was pared by 5 bases and J by 10 bases, with 15 bases between. The CDR3 contains 13 residues. Germline CDR1 is MNHEY and CDR2 is SMNVEV (reference sequence). CDR3 protein: CASSPRVIGEQFF. Here the CDR3 DNA reads TGTGCCAGCAGTCCGAGGGTAATAGGGGAGCAGTTCTTC.

In this sample, this clonotype turned up many times. This rearrangement joins TRBV20-1 to TRBJ2-7; 11 bases line up with TRBD1. This CDR3 comprises 18 residues. The junction had 17 bases not matched to a gene; V was cut back by 5 bases and J by 2 bases. Germline CDR1 reads DFQATT; CDR2 reads SNEGSKA (reference sequence). The DNA of the CDR3 is TGCAGTGCTGACGACCATCTAAACTGGGGACAGGGGGCCTACGAGCAGTACTTC. It specifies CSADDHLNWGQGAYEQYF.

V usage is TRBV4-3 and J usage is TRBJ2-5; D possibly corresponds to TRBD2 (7 bases). The germline V and J ends were trimmed by 0 bases and 5 bases, with 25 bases remaining between them. The CDR3 is 19 residues long. From germline, CDR1 is LGHNA and CDR2 YSLEER. The DNA of the CDR3 is TGCGCCAGCAGCCAAGAGTGGGGTCTTAGGGGGGGGGCCATGGAGACCCAGTACTTC. Residues: CASSQEWGLRGGAMETQYF.

In this sample, this clonotype turned up many times. The chain joins TRBV2 to TRBJ1-2; D remains unclear. The germline V and J ends were trimmed by 11 bases and 1 base, with 14 bases remaining between them. The germline V gene has CDR1 SNHLY and CDR2 FYNNEI. CDR3 length: 13 residues. The CDR3 sequence is CALYTGNNYGYTF. In nucleotides, the CDR3 is TGTGCCTTATACACCGGGAATAACTATGGCTACACCTTC. The full variable domain, in which reference TRBV2 and TRBJ1-2 provide the parts outside the CDR3, is EPEVTQTPSHQVTQMGQEVILRCVPISNHLYFYWYRQILGQKVEFLVSFYNNEISEKSEIFDDQFSVERPDGSNFTLKIRSTKLEDSAMYFCALYTGNNYGYTFGSGTRLTVV.

This clonotype was observed a handful of times. The chain combines TRBV7-9 with TRBJ1-4; unclear D gene. Germline lookup yields CDR1 SEHNR and CDR2 FQNEAQ (reference sequence). The CDR3 extends over 15 amino acids. The ends were cut back, 5 bases at V and 5 bases at J, with 15 bases in the middle. Here the CDR3 DNA reads TGTGCCAGCAGCGATGAAATGGGGTTAAATGAAAAACTGTTTTTT. Translating it yields CASSDEMGLNEKLFF.

J is TRBJ2-7 and V is TRBV28, with D possibly being TRBD2 (7 bases). The CDR3 spans 14 residues. The germline V gene encodes CDR1 MDHEN and CDR2 SYDVKM. The ends were cut back, 7 bases at V and 3 bases at J, with 16 bases in the middle. The CDR3 loop is CASTLGGGGYEQYF. In DNA, the CDR3 is TGTGCCAGCACCCTAGGGGGGGGGGGCTACGAGCAGTACTTC.

The table lists this clonotype with a few counts. This CDR3 is CASNGQRHEKLFF. In DNA, the CDR3 is TGTGCCAGCAATGGACAGCGACATGAAAAACTGTTTTTT. The V gene is TRBV6-1, the J gene TRBJ1-4, with a weak D call TRBD1 (6 bases). Trimming left V 7 bases short and J 6 bases short, with 12 bases between. The CDR3 runs 13 residues. From germline, CDR1 is MNHNS and CDR2 SASEGT.

This clonotype has a count of ten or more. The chain joins TRBV2 to TRBJ2-7, with TRBD2 matching over 8 bases. The trim removed 4 bases at V and 6 bases at J, leaving 8 bases unmatched. Germline CDR1 and CDR2: SNHLY and FYNNEI. The CDR3 has 14 residues. CDR3 coding DNA: TGTGCCAGCAGTGTAGTAGCGGGGTTGGGCGAGCAGTACTTC. Its translation: CASSVVAGLGEQYF.

This clonotype showed up many times. The rearrangement joins TRBV11-1 to TRBJ2-5; TRBD1 matches 7 bases. The J segment lost 2 bases and the V segment lost 5 bases, leaving 11 bases of the junction unmatched. The CDR3 length is 16 residues. Germline V gene lookup returns CDR1 SGHAT and CDR2 FQDESV (reference sequence). The CDR3: CASSPGKGALQETQYF. The CDR3 DNA reads as TGTGCCAGCAGCCCCGGCAAGGGGGCCCTACAAGAGACCCAGTACTTC.

The chain recombines TRBV11-2 with TRBJ2-6; the match to TRBD2 covers 14 bases. V lost 5 bases and J lost 0; bases outside the gene matches: 6. The CDR3 contains 19 residues. CDR1 and CDR2 (germline): SGHAT, FQNNGV. In DNA, the CDR3 is TGTGCCAGCAGCATCCGACTAGCGGGAGGGCCCTCTGGGGCCAACGTCCTGACTTTC. Residues: CASSIRLAGGPSGANVLTF.

This clonotype was observed at least ten times. The rearrangement uses TRBV29-1 and TRBJ2-1, with 9 positions matching TRBD2. Unmatched junction bases numbered 4, after V lost 3 bases and J lost 4 bases. The CDR3 has 14 residues. The germline gives CDR1 SQVTM, CDR2 ANQGSEA. The CDR3 DNA follows: TGCAGCGTTGATGGGGGACTAGCATACAATGAGCAGTTCTTC. Amino acid sequence: CSVDGGLAYNEQFF.

The chain combines TRBV7-3 with TRBJ2-1; no firm D call. The germline V gene has CDR1 SGHTA and CDR2 FQGTGA. The CDR3 is made up of 14 amino acids. V lost 0 bases, J lost 6 bases, and 9 bases lay in between. CDR3 sequence (DNA): TGTGCCAGCAGCTTAACTCCCCTCGGCAATGAGCAGTTCTTC. Translation: CASSLTPLGNEQFF.

This clonotype was picked up many times. This chain connects TRBV13 to TRBJ1-2; D call uncertain. Trimming shortened V by 3 bases and J by 6 bases, and 17 bases separated the two germline ends. CDR1 is PRHDT and CDR2 is FYEKMQ in the germline V gene (reference sequence). The CDR3 is 15 amino acids. The CDR3: CASSFSLGVGHGYTF. DNA of the CDR3: TGTGCCAGCAGCTTTAGTCTCGGGGTAGGGCATGGCTACACCTTC.

This clonotype was detected a few times. CDR3 sequence: CASSRSRGYGYTF. Written as DNA, the CDR3 is TGTGCCAGCAGCCGCTCCAGGGGCTATGGCTACACCTTC. This chain joins TRBV13 and TRBJ1-2, with D perhaps matching TRBD1 (6 bases). Germline V lookup: CDR1 PRHDT, CDR2 FYEKMQ (reference sequence). This CDR3 has 13 amino acids. With 5 bases removed from V and 4 bases from J, the gap between germline ends came to 11 bases.

The chain couples TRBV6-2 or TRBV6-3 to TRBJ2-1, with TRBD2 as a possible D gene (5 bases). Per germline, CDR1 MNHEY and CDR2 SVGEGT. The CDR3 has 14 residues. V was shortened by 6 bases and J by 3 bases, with 12 bases between the two germline ends. CDR3 amino acids: CASRLDGDYNEQFF. Written as DNA, the CDR3 is TGTGCCAGCAGGCTCGACGGGGACTACAATGAGCAGTTCTTC.

The V call is TRBV4-3, the J call TRBJ2-1; D gene uncertain. The V end was cut by 0 bases, the J end by 14 bases, with 14 bases between. Germline-derived CDR1 and CDR2 are LGHNA and YSLEER. The CDR3 runs 13 residues. The CDR3 loop reads CASSQEELGNKFF. CDR3 sequence (DNA): TGCGCCAGCAGCCAAGAGGAGCTTGGTAATAAGTTCTTC.

The rearrangement links TRBV10-1 to TRBJ2-2; no firm D call. Germline CDR1 and CDR2: WNHNN and SYGVQD (reference sequence). The CDR3 consists of 14 residues. The V gene lost 6 bases and the J gene lost 6 bases, with 14 bases spanning the gap. CDR3: CASSFNPRSGELFF. CDR3 sequence (DNA): TGCGCCAGCAGCTTTAATCCGCGGTCCGGGGAGCTGTTTTTT.

The chain joins TRBV28 to TRBJ2-6; D might be TRBD1 (6 bases). The germline V gene has CDR1 MDHEN and CDR2 SYDVKM. V was shortened by 4 bases and J by 2 bases, with 9 bases between the two germline ends. The CDR3 contains 15 residues. CDR3 in DNA: TGTGCCAGCAGTTACAGGGCTCCTGGGGCCAACGTCCTGACTTTC. It codes for CASSYRAPGANVLTF.

This chain joins TRBV11-2 and TRBJ1-1, with 9 bases aligning to TRBD1. Trimming cost V 4 bases and J 11 bases; bases outside gene matches: 11. The CDR3 is 14 amino acids. Germline loops: CDR1 SGHAT, CDR2 FQNNGV. The CDR3 spells CASSSGPGQGYAFF. CDR3 nucleotides: TGTGCCAGCAGCTCAGGGCCCGGACAGGGGTATGCTTTCTTT.

This clonotype came up many times. The genes are TRBV29-1 and TRBJ2-4; 7 positions match TRBD1. The CDR3 length is 15 residues. The junction had 9 bases not matched to a gene; V was cut back by 7 bases and J by 0 bases. In germline, CDR1 is SQVTM, CDR2 ANQGSEA. The CDR3 reads CSADRAILAKNIQYF. In DNA, the CDR3 is TGCAGCGCTGACAGGGCGATTCTAGCCAAAAACATTCAGTACTTC.

This clonotype was observed at least ten times. The chain recombines TRBV7-2 with TRBJ2-5; a possible D gene is TRBD2 (7 bases). Trimming took 1 base from V and 4 from J, leaving 10 bases between them. The CDR3 is 14 residues long. Germline V CDR1 and CDR2: SGHTA, FQGNSA. CDR3 sequence (DNA): TGTGCCAGCAGCTTAGGGGGGGGGCGAGAGACCCAGTACTTC. It yields the protein CASSLGGGRETQYF.

Many counts were recorded for this clonotype. The genes are TRBV20-1 and TRBJ2-3; 11 bases agree with TRBD1. V shed 2 bases, J shed 9 bases, and the junction held 25 bases outside the gene matches. The CDR3 runs 20 residues. The germline V gene encodes CDR1 DFQATT and CDR2 SNEGSKA (reference sequence). This CDR3 reads CSARMQGQGGIAGVIRTQYF. The CDR3, as DNA: TGCAGTGCTAGAATGCAGGGACAGGGGGGAATAGCGGGAGTAATACGAACGCAGTATTTT.

This clonotype was observed at least ten times. The J gene is TRBJ1-1, the V gene TRBV7-9, with D tentatively TRBD1 (5 bases). This CDR3 spans 15 amino acids. V lost 1 base, J lost 7 bases, and 16 bases lay in between. In germline, CDR1 is SEHNR, CDR2 FQNEAQ (reference sequence). The CDR3 reads CASSLGFGAENEAFF. The CDR3 DNA follows: TGTGCCAGCAGCTTAGGGTTTGGGGCAGAGAATGAAGCTTTCTTT.

In the case of this clonotype: A single base separates this from a much larger clone, so it may be a read error. The rearrangement links TRBV19 to TRBJ1-5; maybe TRBD1 (6 bases). This CDR3 comprises 18 residues. Trimming cost V 3 bases and J 3 bases, with 21 bases left between them. The germline V gene has CDR1 LNHDA and CDR2 SQIVND (reference sequence). CDR3 sequence (DNA): TGTGCCAGTAGTATCCGCCCGGGACATGGCGGATTCAATCAGCCCCAGCATTTT. Its translation is CASSIRPGHGGFNQPQHF.

This clonotype was counted ten times or more. The rearrangement joins TRBV29-1 to TRBJ1-1; D not certain. V gave up 7 bases and J gave up 5 bases, with 17 bases separating them. Germline V gene data show CDR1 as SQVTM and CDR2 as ANQGSEA. The CDR3 runs 13 residues. DNA for the CDR3: TGCAGCGCCTTAGGCCCTATGGGGACTGAAGCTTTCTTT. This translates into CSALGPMGTEAFF.

Many counts were recorded for this clonotype. The conserved closing phenylalanine or tryptophan is absent in this CDR3, likely reflecting a read error. Because the CDR3's place on the DNA is in doubt, the DNA is left out and the CDR3 is given as listed by TCRdb. The chain combines TRBV28 with TRBJ2-3; TRBD1 is the table's D call, not checked against the DNA. Per the germline V gene, CDR1 is MDHEN and CDR2 is SYDVKM. The CDR3 contains 11 residues when both ends are counted. The CDR3 is CASSRAGQVEL.